A single sample gave rise to the 22 T cell receptor beta chains below, sequenced in a study of regulatory T cells in long-lasting Graves disease. Specified time point: newly diagnosed GD, antithyroid drugs for less than 3 months. Generation of the TCR library employed RNA extracted from PBMCs. TCR beta libraries were built with iRepertoire HTBI primers and Arm-PCR of CDR3 regions. Via MiXCR, TCRdb re-called the multiplex PCR reads, giving one row per CDR3 protein. The profile shows about 300,000 distinct CDR3 sequences, 15% to 20% of them singletons. This specimen consisted of peripheral blood mononuclear cells (PBMCs), obtained at new diagnosis, from a patient treated with antithyroid drugs. The receptor source for this set is a female donor with Graves disease.

The V call is TRBV12-3 or TRBV12-4, the J call TRBJ2-5; a weak D match, TRBD2 (7 bases). Trimming left V 5 bases short and J 4 bases short, with 14 bases between. The CDR3 sequence is 14 residues long. CDR3 residues: CASSTGCGGETQYF. For the CDR3, the DNA is TGTGCCAGCAGTACAGGGTGCGGGGGAGAGACCCAGTACTTC.

This clonotype was observed a handful of times. A single base separates this from a much larger clone, so it may be a read error. In nucleotides, the CDR3 is TGTGCTGGTGGTTTGGGACTAGCGGGAGACGAGCAGTTCTTC. Translating it yields CAGGLGLAGDEQFF. The V call is TRBV12-5, the J call TRBJ2-1, with TRBD2 matching 14 bases. This CDR3 has 14 amino acids. Per germline, CDR1 LGHNT and CDR2 FRNRAP.

This clonotype has just a few counts. The V call is TRBV6-2 or TRBV6-3, the J call TRBJ1-1, with no clear D. From germline, CDR1 is MNHEY and CDR2 SVGEGT. CDR3 length equals 13 residues. Trimming stripped 10 bases from V and 4 bases from J, with 16 bases between. CDR3 in amino acids: CATHPSGTTEAFF. In DNA form, the CDR3 reads TGTGCCACCCACCCGAGCGGAACCACTGAAGCTTTCTTT.

At least ten counts were recorded for this clonotype. The chain has TRBV13 and TRBJ2-6; 9 bases map to TRBD1. With V trimmed by 0 bases and J by 4 bases, 4 bases remained unmatched. CDR3 length: 17 amino acids. The germline gives CDR1 PRHDT, CDR2 FYEKMQ (reference sequence). In DNA, the CDR3 is TGTGCCAGCAGCTTAGGACAGGGGGCGCTAGGGGCCAACGTCCTGACTTTC. Protein product: CASSLGQGALGANVLTF.

In this sample, this clonotype turned up a few times. The chain is built from TRBV4-2 and TRBJ1-1; the D is unclear. Germline V gene lookup returns CDR1 LGHNA and CDR2 YNFKEQ. V gave up 2 bases and J gave up 1 base, with 5 bases separating them. The CDR3 is 13 amino acids. CDR3 protein: CASSQRENTEAFF. The CDR3 DNA reads as TGTGCCAGCAGCCAACGGGAGAACACTGAAGCTTTCTTT.

This clonotype has just a few counts. V gene TRBV7-2 combines with J gene TRBJ2-3; D may be TRBD1 or TRBD2 (7 bases each). The CDR3 loop spans 14 amino acids. Looked up from germline, CDR1 is SGHTA and CDR2 is FQGNSA. V lost 11 bases to trimming and J lost 3 bases, with 18 bases between them. This CDR3 is CAGSGGARTDTQYF. The CDR3 DNA sequence: TGTGCCGGATCAGGGGGGGCGCGTACAGATACGCAGTATTTT.

This clonotype was seen at least ten times. This rearrangement joins TRBV6-1 to TRBJ1-5; weak D call: TRBD1 (5 bases). CDR1 is MNHNS, CDR2 SASEGT, per germline. There are 16 residues in the CDR3. Between the trimmed V and J ends, which lost 5 bases and 0 bases, there was a span of 14 bases. The CDR3 loop reads CASSPPTVYSNQPQHF. The CDR3 nucleotides are TGTGCCAGCAGTCCTCCGACAGTATATAGCAATCAGCCCCAGCATTTT.

This clonotype was counted only a few times. The chain employs TRBV6-2 or TRBV6-3 and TRBJ1-3, with TRBD1 as a possible D gene (6 bases). The germline V gene has CDR1 MNHEY and CDR2 SVGEGT. The CDR3 length is 13 residues. V was pared by 7 bases and J by 4 bases, with 11 bases between. The CDR3 reads CASTPGTGNTIYF. The DNA for the CDR3 is TGTGCCAGCACTCCCGGGACAGGAAACACCATATATTTT.

The table lists this clonotype with many counts. V usage is TRBV11-2 and J usage is TRBJ2-2; 7 nucleotides agree with TRBD2. Germline V lookup: CDR1 SGHAT, CDR2 FQNNGV. This CDR3 spans 15 amino acids. Trimming at V came to 2 bases and at J to 5 bases, leaving 5 bases not matched to a gene. CDR3 sequence reads: CASSLRRAGTGELFF. The CDR3 DNA is TGTGCCAGCAGCTTAAGGAGAGCGGGAACCGGGGAGCTGTTTTTT.

The CDR3 DNA reads TGTGCCAGCAGGTCGAGCGGGAGAAGAACCGGGGAGCTGTTTTTT. Protein product: CASRSSGRRTGELFF. The V gene is TRBV12-3 or TRBV12-4, the J gene TRBJ2-2; 8 bases are a match to TRBD2. This CDR3 has 15 residues. Losses at the gene ends were 6 bases for V and 5 bases for J; bases not matched to a gene: 8.

The chain is built from TRBV20-1 and TRBJ2-7, with 7 bases that match TRBD2. Germline CDR1 reads DFQATT; CDR2 reads SNEGSKA (reference sequence). Germline trimming cut 1 base from V and 3 bases from J; bases unmatched to any gene: 6. The CDR3 has 14 residues. The CDR3 sequence is CSARGGGTGYEQYF. The CDR3 bases are TGCAGTGCTAGAGGGGGGGGAACGGGCTACGAGCAGTACTTC.

This clonotype was picked up many times. The gene calls are TRBV11-2 and TRBJ2-1; D call uncertain. The CDR3 runs to 17 residues. Germline CDR1 is SGHAT and CDR2 is FQNNGV. V lost 5 bases to trimming and J lost 4 bases, with 21 bases between them. The DNA of the CDR3 is TGTGCCAGCAGCACCTACAACTCCAGGAGCTTTTACAATGAGCAGTTCTTC. Translated, it gives CASSTYNSRSFYNEQFF.

This clonotype has only a few counts. The gene calls are TRBV18 and TRBJ1-1; D call uncertain. Germline CDR1 KGHSH, CDR2 LQKENI. The CDR3 consists of 15 residues. Trimming removed 0 bases at V and 1 base at J, with 9 bases between. CDR3 sequence reads: CASSPPPVRNTEAFF. CDR3 bases: TGTGCCAGCTCACCACCTCCTGTCAGGAACACTGAAGCTTTCTTT.

This clonotype was detected a few times. The J gene is TRBJ2-6, the V gene TRBV4-1, with 8 bases identical to TRBD2. In germline, CDR1 is MGHRA, CDR2 YSYEKL. Germline trimming cut 4 bases from V and 0 bases from J; bases unmatched to any gene: 8. This CDR3 is built from 18 residues. CDR3 nucleotide sequence: TGCGCCAGCAGCCCTCGGACTAGCCAGAGCTCTGGGGCCAACGTCCTGACTTTC. Translated: CASSPRTSQSSGANVLTF.

This clonotype was recorded many times. The rearrangement uses TRBV20-1 and TRBJ1-3, with 8 bases aligning to TRBD1. This CDR3 has 13 amino acids. CDR1 DFQATT and CDR2 SNEGSKA come from the germline V gene (reference sequence). J lost 3 bases, V lost 7 bases, and 5 bases had no gene match. This CDR3 is CSVSQGVGNTIYF. The DNA for the CDR3 is TGCAGTGTTTCACAGGGGGTTGGAAACACCATATATTTT.

This clonotype was recorded at least ten times. This chain joins TRBV10-2 and TRBJ2-2, with TRBD1 matching 7 bases. The germline V gene encodes CDR1 WSHSY and CDR2 SAAADI. With V trimmed by 6 bases and J by 3 bases, 4 bases remained unmatched. The CDR3 has 14 amino acids. CDR3 DNA: TGCGCCAGCAGCCAGGGGGTTCACACCGGGGAGCTGTTTTTT. Protein product: CASSQGVHTGELFF.

This clonotype was seen only a few times. The rearrangement joins TRBV10-3 to TRBJ1-2; D possibly corresponds to TRBD1 (6 bases). The V and J ends lost 6 bases and 8 bases respectively, with 13 bases between them. Germline loops: CDR1 ENHRY, CDR2 SYGVKD. The CDR3 has 12 amino acids. The CDR3 DNA reads TGTGCCATCAGACAGGGAGATCTCGGCTACACCTTC. This encodes CAIRQGDLGYTF.

This clonotype was detected many times. The chain has TRBV6-5 and TRBJ2-5, with D possibly matching TRBD2 (6 bases). This CDR3 has 18 residues. Germline-derived CDR1 and CDR2 are MNHEY and SVGAGI. Trimming stripped 2 bases from V and 5 bases from J, with 24 bases between. The CDR3 is CASSYPRVGGGGSETQYF. CDR3 in DNA: TGTGCCAGCAGTTACCCCCGGGTTGGGGGAGGAGGTAGTGAGACCCAGTACTTC.

Turning to this clonotype: A far larger clone is only one base removed, so a read error is likely. The DNA is omitted, as the CDR3 cannot be located on it reliably, and the CDR3 follows TCRdb's listing. The CDR3: CASSFGQGAGEQDF. This sequence joins TRBV11-2 and TRBJ2-3; TRBD1, the table's D call, lacks a check against the DNA. Looked up from germline, CDR1 is SGHAT and CDR2 is FQNNGV. The CDR3 has 14 amino acids, counting both end residues.

As regards this clonotype: Lacking the conserved final phenylalanine or tryptophan, this CDR3 likely reflects a read error. No DNA is shown, since the ends of the CDR3 on it are uncertain; the CDR3 is the one TCRdb lists. The chain carries TRBV9 and TRBJ1-6; TRBD1 is the table's D call, not checked against the DNA. Counting both end residues, the CDR3 totals 15 amino acids. Looked up from germline, CDR1 is SGDLS and CDR2 is YYNGEE. CDR3 amino acids: CASSVSRQLNSPLLL.

This clonotype was detected ten times or more. The chain uses TRBV4-2 and TRBJ1-1, with TRBD1 matching over 8 bases. This CDR3 is built from 15 residues. The trim removed 3 bases at V and 7 bases at J, leaving 10 bases unmatched. Germline V gene data show CDR1 as LGHNA and CDR2 as YNFKEQ. The CDR3 bases are TGTGCCAGCAGCCAGGTAACAGGGGGGGCGAGTGAAGCTTTCTTT. Protein: CASSQVTGGASEAFF.

This rearrangement joins TRBV3-1 to TRBJ1-2; D is uncertain. This CDR3 region has 13 residues. The V end lost 1 base, the J end lost 7 bases, and 10 bases lay between the germline ends. Germline CDR1 is LGHDT and CDR2 is YNNKEL (reference sequence). The CDR3 loop reads CASSQGPLAGYTF. CDR3 nucleotides: TGTGCCAGCAGCCAAGGTCCTCTCGCTGGCTACACCTTC.